The next 17 T cell receptor beta chains were all read from a single sample in a study of identical twins. TCRdb analysed the 5' RACE reads with MiXCR anew, one entry per CDR3 protein. This sample yields around 670,000 distinct CDR3 sequences, of which less than 7% are seen a single time; about 2% belongs to the top ten. Sequenced input: naive T cells sorted from blood. These TCRs come from a young man in good health.

In its sample, this clonotype was seen a few times. The rearrangement joins TRBV5-1 to TRBJ2-1; TRBD1 matches 12 bases. V shed 4 bases and J 8 bases; nucleotides not matched to a gene: 7. CDR1 SGHRS and CDR2 YFSETQ come from the germline V gene. The CDR3 has 15 residues. The DNA for the CDR3 is TGCGCCAGCAGCCGAGGGGACAGGGGGCTCGATGAGCAGTTCTTC. Encoded protein: CASSRGDRGLDEQFF.

V usage is TRBV5-5 and J usage is TRBJ2-7; D is perhaps TRBD1 (6 bases). Trimming shortened V by 1 base and J by 2 bases, and 16 bases separated the two germline ends. Germline V gene sequence: CDR1 SGHKS, CDR2 YYEKEE (reference sequence). This CDR3 spans 16 amino acids. CDR3 nucleotide sequence: TGTGCCAGCAGCTTGAGTGTGAGCAGGGGCCCCTACGAGCAGTACGTC. Translated: CASSLSVSRGPYEQYV.

The chain is built from TRBV14 and TRBJ2-7; 9 nucleotides agree with TRBD1. Germline CDR1 is SGHDN and CDR2 is FVKESK. CDR3 length: 15 amino acids. Losses at the gene ends were 2 bases for V and 7 bases for J; bases not matched to a gene: 9. The CDR3 bases are TGTGCCAGCAGCCAAACCCTTGGGACAGGGAGGGAGCAGTACTTC. It codes for CASSQTLGTGREQYF. Variable domain in full (rest from reference TRBV14 and TRBJ2-7): EAGVTQFPSHSVIEKGQTVTLRCDPISGHDNLYWYRRVMGKEIKFLLHFVKESKQDESGMPNNRFLAERTGGTYSTLKVQPAELEDSGVYFCASSQTLGTGREQYFGPGTRLTVT.

This clonotype was found many times. CDR3 nucleotides: TGTGCCAGCAGTTCTCGGGACGGTGGGACCCAGTACTTC. Translated, it gives CASSSRDGGTQYF. The J gene is TRBJ2-5, the V gene TRBV12-3 or TRBV12-4; D assignment may be TRBD1 or TRBD2 (5 bases each). Trimming shortened V by 4 bases and J by 7 bases, and 13 bases separated the two germline ends. The length of the CDR3 is 13 residues.

The chain is built from TRBV25-1 and TRBJ2-1, with D uncertain. Trimming pared 1 base from V and 0 bases from J, leaving 10 bases between. From germline, CDR1 is MGHDK and CDR2 SYGVNS. The CDR3 extends over 16 amino acids. The CDR3 sequence: CASSESGLSSYNEQFF. CDR3 sequence (DNA): TGTGCCAGCAGTGAATCCGGGTTGAGCTCCTACAATGAGCAGTTCTTC.

This clonotype was observed at least ten times. The chain couples TRBV10-3 to TRBJ2-1, with 7 nucleotides matching TRBD2. V lost 2 bases and J lost 5; bases outside the gene matches: 6. This CDR3 spans 15 amino acids. CDR1 is ENHRY and CDR2 is SYGVKD in the germline V gene. CDR3 in amino acids: CAISEGRVRDNEQFF. CDR3 coding DNA: TGTGCCATCAGTGAGGGGAGGGTTCGGGACAATGAGCAGTTCTTC.

This clonotype came up many times. The rearrangement links TRBV6-5 to TRBJ2-1, with D uncertain. Between the trimmed V and J ends, which lost 0 bases and 8 bases, there was a span of 17 bases. The CDR3 extends over 16 amino acids. CDR1 is MNHEY and CDR2 is SVGAGI in the germline V gene. CDR3 amino acids: CASSYSVYMADDEQFF. The CDR3 nucleotides read TGTGCCAGCAGTTACTCGGTGTATATGGCGGATGATGAGCAGTTCTTC.

Ten or more counts support this clonotype. This chain links TRBV25-1 with TRBJ2-7; D is uncertain. This CDR3 has 14 residues. Trimming removed 3 bases from V and 0 bases from J, with 9 bases in between. CDR1 is MGHDK and CDR2 is SYGVNS in the germline V gene. The CDR3 spells CASSDHTISYEQYF. Here the CDR3 DNA reads TGTGCCAGCAGTGATCACACGATCTCCTACGAGCAGTACTTC.

In its sample, this clonotype was seen many times. The chain combines TRBV12-3 or TRBV12-4 with TRBJ2-1, with D possibly being TRBD2 (6 bases). This CDR3 is built from 15 residues. Trimming left V 2 bases short and J 4 bases short, with 12 bases between. CDR3 sequence: CASSLRASAYNEQFF. In DNA, the CDR3 is TGTGCCAGCAGTTTAAGGGCTAGCGCTTACAATGAGCAGTTCTTC.

This clonotype was found many times. V and J are TRBV12-3 or TRBV12-4 and TRBJ1-4; D is uncertain. The CDR3 has 13 amino acids. The V end was cut by 2 bases, the J end by 8 bases, with 9 bases between. The DNA for the CDR3 is TGTGCCAGCAGTTTAAGGCGGAACGAAAAACTGTTTTTT. Translation: CASSLRRNEKLFF.

This clonotype was seen many times. The rearrangement links TRBV20-1 to TRBJ2-3, with TRBD1 matching over 9 bases. CDR1 is DFQATT, CDR2 SNEGSKA, per germline (reference sequence). J gave up 5 bases and V 5 bases, and 8 bases lay outside the gene matches. This CDR3 contains 14 residues. CDR3 sequence (DNA): TGCAGTGCTTCCGGGACAGGGAAGAGAGATACGCAGTATTTT. Translation: CSASGTGKRDTQYF.

The chain recombines TRBV9 with TRBJ1-5; the D gene is possibly TRBD1 (5 bases). This CDR3 comprises 15 residues. Germline-derived CDR1 and CDR2 are SGDLS and YYNGEE. The V gene lost 4 bases and the J gene lost 6 bases, with 17 bases spanning the gap. CDR3 in DNA: TGTGCCAGCAGCACTTCTACAGTGGGGGTTCAGCCCCAGCATTTT. Its protein product is CASSTSTVGVQPQHF.

The V gene is TRBV11-2, the J gene TRBJ1-2; TRBD1 aligns across 9 bases. The CDR3 is 13 residues long. V shed 3 bases, J shed 8 bases, and the junction held 4 bases outside the gene matches. The germline CDR1 and CDR2 sequences are SGHAT and FQNNGV. CDR3 nucleotide sequence: TGTGCCAGCAGCTTGGACAGGGGACAGGGCTACACCTTC. Its protein is CASSLDRGQGYTF.

This clonotype was observed a handful of times. The rearrangement uses TRBV6-5 and TRBJ2-1; D unresolved. The CDR3 runs to 15 residues. Germline V gene lookup returns CDR1 MNHEY and CDR2 SVGAGI. Trimming removed 2 bases from V and 3 bases from J, with 11 bases in between. In DNA form, the CDR3 reads TGTGCCAGCAGTTACGGGCAGGATCTCTACAATGAGCAGTTCTTC. This codes for CASSYGQDLYNEQFF.

This clonotype turned up a few times. V is TRBV7-9 and J is TRBJ2-4; TRBD2 matches 9 bases. The J segment lost 4 bases and the V segment lost 6 bases, leaving 7 bases of the junction unmatched. The CDR3 spans 15 residues. Germline-derived CDR1 and CDR2 are SEHNR and FQNEAQ (reference sequence). Here the CDR3 reads CASSLTAGGKNIQYF. In DNA, the CDR3 is TGTGCCAGCAGTTTGACGGCGGGAGGGAAAAACATTCAGTACTTC.

This clonotype was seen a few times. The J gene is TRBJ1-1, the V gene TRBV27; tentative D call: TRBD1 (6 bases). Trimming pared 0 bases from V and 4 bases from J, leaving 15 bases between. The CDR3 length is 16 residues. The V gene's germline CDR1 is MNHEY and CDR2 SMNVEV (reference sequence). The CDR3 spells CASSLSLRGAGTEAFF. The CDR3 DNA reads TGTGCCAGCAGTTTATCATTACGGGGGGCGGGCACTGAAGCTTTCTTT.

In this sample, this clonotype turned up many times. V is TRBV10-2 and J is TRBJ2-5; D uncertain. This CDR3 comprises 11 residues. Trimming took 5 bases from V and 12 from J, leaving 13 bases between them. Germline-derived CDR1 and CDR2 are WSHSY and SAAADI. The chain's CDR3 is CASSSAQLKYF. The CDR3 nucleotides read TGCGCCAGCAGTTCCGCTCAGTTAAAGTACTTC.